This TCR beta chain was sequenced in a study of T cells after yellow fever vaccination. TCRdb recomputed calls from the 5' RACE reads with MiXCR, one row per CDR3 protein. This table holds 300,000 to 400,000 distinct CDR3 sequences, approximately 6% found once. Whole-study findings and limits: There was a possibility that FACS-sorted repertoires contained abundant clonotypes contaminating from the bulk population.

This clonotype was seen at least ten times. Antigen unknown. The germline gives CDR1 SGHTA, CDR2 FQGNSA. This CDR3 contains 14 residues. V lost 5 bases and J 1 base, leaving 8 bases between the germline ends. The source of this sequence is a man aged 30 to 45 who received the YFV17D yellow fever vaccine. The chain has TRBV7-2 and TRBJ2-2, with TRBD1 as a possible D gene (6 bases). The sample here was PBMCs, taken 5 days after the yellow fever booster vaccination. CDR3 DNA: TGTGCCAGCAGCCCGACAGGGAACACCGGGGAGCTGTTTTTT. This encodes CASSPTGNTGELFF.